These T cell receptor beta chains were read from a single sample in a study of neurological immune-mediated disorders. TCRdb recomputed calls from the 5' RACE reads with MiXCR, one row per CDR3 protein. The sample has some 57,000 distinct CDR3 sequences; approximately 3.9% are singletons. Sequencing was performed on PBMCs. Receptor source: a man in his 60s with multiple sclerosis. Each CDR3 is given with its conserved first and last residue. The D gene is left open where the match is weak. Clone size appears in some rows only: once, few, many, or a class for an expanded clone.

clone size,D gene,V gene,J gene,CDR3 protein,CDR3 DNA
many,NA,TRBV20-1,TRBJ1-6,CSARDLGLRNSPLHF,TGCAGTGCTAGAGATTTAGGTTTGCGGAATTCACCCCTCCACTTT
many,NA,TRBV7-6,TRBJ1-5,CASSLTGSKDQPQHF,TGTGCCAGCAGCTTAACTGGGTCCAAAGATCAGCCCCAGCATTTT
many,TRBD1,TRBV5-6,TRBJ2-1,CASSLKWDRLYGEQFF,TGTGCCAGCAGCTTGAAGTGGGACAGGCTTTACGGTGAGCAGTTCTTC
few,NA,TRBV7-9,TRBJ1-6,CASSLGFGGSTLNF,TGTGCCAGCAGCTTAGGGTTCGGGGGTTCAACCCTCAACTTT
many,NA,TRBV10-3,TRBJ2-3,CAIKMATDLNSDTQYF,TGTGCCATCAAGATGGCGACAGATCTCAACTCAGATACGCAGTATTTT
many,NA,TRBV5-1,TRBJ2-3,CASSLGQTSTDTQYF,TGCGCCAGCAGCTTGGGCCAGACTAGCACAGATACGCAGTATTTT
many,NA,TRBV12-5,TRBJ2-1,CASGLSEGYNEQFF,TGTGCTAGTGGCCTCTCCGAGGGCTACAATGAGCAGTTCTTC
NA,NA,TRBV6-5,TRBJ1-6,CASSQRVRSTLNF,TGTGCCAGCAGTCAAAGGGTGCGCTCAACCCTCAACTTT
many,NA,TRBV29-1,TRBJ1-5,CSVGGAAQPQHF,TGCAGCGTTGGGGGGGCCGCGCAGCCCCAGCATTTT
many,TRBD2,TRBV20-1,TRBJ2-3,CSADGTSGPFTDTQYF,TGCAGTGCTGACGGGACTAGCGGGCCCTTCACAGATACGCAGTATTTT
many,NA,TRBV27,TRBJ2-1,CASSSQGGEQFF,TGTGCCAGCAGTTCACAGGGAGGTGAGCAGTTCTTC
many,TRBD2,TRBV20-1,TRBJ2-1,CSARLMREGTNEQFF,TGCAGTGCCCGTCTGATGCGGGAGGGTACCAATGAGCAGTTCTTC
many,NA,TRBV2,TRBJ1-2,CASSERAYGYTF,TGTGCCAGCAGTGAACGGGCCTATGGCTACACCTTC
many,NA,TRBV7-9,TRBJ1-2,CASSPRVNYGYTF,TGTGCCAGCAGCCCCAGGGTTAACTATGGCTACACCTTC
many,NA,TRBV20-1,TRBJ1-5,CSAHGVVQPQHF,TGCAGTGCCCATGGCGTTGTTCAGCCCCAGCATTTT
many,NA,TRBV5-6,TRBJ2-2,CASSRSPGGNTGELFF,TGTGCCAGCAGCCGCTCCCCCGGGGGCAACACCGGGGAGCTGTTTTTT
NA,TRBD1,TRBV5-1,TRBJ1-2,CASSPTGFLYGYTF,TGCGCCAGCAGCCCGACAGGGTTTCTCTATGGCTACACCTTC
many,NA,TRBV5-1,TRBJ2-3,CASSSTGTSTDTQYF,TGCGCCAGCAGCTCAACCGGGACTAGCACAGATACGCAGTATTTT
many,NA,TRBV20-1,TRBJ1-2,CSARLRQEMNYGYTF,TGCAGTGCTAGGTTGAGACAGGAAATGAACTATGGCTACACCTTC
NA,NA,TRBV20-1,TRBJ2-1,CSARVPGGDNEQFF,TGCAGTGCTAGAGTTCCAGGGGGGGACAATGAGCAGTTCTTC